This TCR beta chain was captured by sequencing in a study of T cell clones after liver transplantation. At the level of the study: TCRbeta sequencing after a pre-transplant mixed lymphocyte reaction identified graft-donor-reactive clones, later tracked in post-transplant blood. General study points: Donor-reactive sequences fell more than third party-reactive ones, suggesting partial deletion.

Sequenced by immunoSEQ multiplex PCR; TCRdb stores in-frame clones only, minus some. The sample lists about 75,000 clones, under 90% occurring once. Points on this clone: The antigen is undetermined.

Germline V gene data show CDR1 as SGHNT and CDR2 as YYREEE (reference sequence). This CDR3 spans 15 amino acids. V was shortened by 2 bases and J by 4 bases, with 13 bases between the two germline ends. This clonotype was sampled from a human patient who received a liver transplant. Some T cells could come from the graft donor. This chain links TRBV5-4 with TRBJ2-1; D may be TRBD2 (6 bases). Sequencing was performed on CD4+ T cells from blood, taken around 48 months after liver transplant. The CDR3 DNA reads as TGTGCCAGCAGCTTTGTGGCTAGCGAGTACAATGAGCAGTTCTTC. It encodes CASSFVASEYNEQFF.